This T cell receptor beta chain appears in the sequencing data of a study of PD-1 and CTLA-4 blockade in melanoma. This CDR3 is built from 15 residues. The ends lost 5 bases at V and 2 bases at J; junction bases unmatched: 5. Germline V lookup: CDR1 LNHNV, CDR2 YYDKDF (reference sequence). Method: immunoSEQ multiplex PCR; TCRdb's copy keeps in-frame clones and lacks some. The sample lists 30,000 to 35,000 clones; more than 85% were seen once. The chain is built from TRBV15 and TRBJ2-1; 8 bases line up with TRBD2. This TCR came from a human donor with melanoma. The material sequenced was CD8+ T cells from peripheral blood, taken from a patient given anti-PD-1 treatment. The DNA for the CDR3 is TGTGCCACCAGCGGCTCGCGGGAGGCCTACAATGAGCAGTTCTTC. Translated, it gives CATSGSREAYNEQFF.